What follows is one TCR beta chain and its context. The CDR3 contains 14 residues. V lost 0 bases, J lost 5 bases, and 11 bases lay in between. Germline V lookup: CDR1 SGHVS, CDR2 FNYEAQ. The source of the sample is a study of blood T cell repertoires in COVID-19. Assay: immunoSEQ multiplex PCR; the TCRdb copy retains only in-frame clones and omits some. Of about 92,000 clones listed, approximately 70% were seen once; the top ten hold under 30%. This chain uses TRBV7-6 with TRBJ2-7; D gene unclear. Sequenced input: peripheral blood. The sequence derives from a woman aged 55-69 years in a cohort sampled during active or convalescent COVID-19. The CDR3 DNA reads TGTGCCAGCAGCTTAGCGGCGGCCCCCCACGAGCAGTACTTC. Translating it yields CASSLAAAPHEQYF.